This TCR beta chain was observed in a study of blood T cell repertoires in COVID-19. The authors' processing: Amplified reference gene primers provided the basis for estimating nucleated cell counts. Profiled with immunoSEQ multiplex PCR; TCRdb holds only in-frame clones, not every one. The V and J calls and clone size are taken from that table; D and trimming were inferred from the DNA. The table includes about 16,000 clones, roughly nine tenths detected once. Trimming left V 2 bases short and J 4 bases short, with 17 bases between. Germline lookup yields CDR1 SGHAT and CDR2 FQNNGV. CDR3 length: 16 residues.

The material sequenced was peripheral blood. The chain couples TRBV11-2 to TRBJ1-1, with TRBD1 as a possible D gene (5 bases). This clonotype was obtained from a man in his sixties with acute or convalescent COVID-19. The CDR3 nucleotides are TGTGCCAGCAGCTTAAGTCAGGGCCCCCTCGGCACTGAAGCTTTCTTT. The encoded protein is CASSLSQGPLGTEAFF. The variable domain in full, with the rest retrieved from reference TRBV11-2 and TRBJ1-1, is EAGVAQSPRYKIIEKRQSVAFWCNPISGHATLYWYQQILGQGPKLLIQFQNNGVVDDSQLPKDRFSAERLKGVDSTLKIQPAKLEDSAVYLCASSLSQGPLGTEAFFGQGTRLTVV.